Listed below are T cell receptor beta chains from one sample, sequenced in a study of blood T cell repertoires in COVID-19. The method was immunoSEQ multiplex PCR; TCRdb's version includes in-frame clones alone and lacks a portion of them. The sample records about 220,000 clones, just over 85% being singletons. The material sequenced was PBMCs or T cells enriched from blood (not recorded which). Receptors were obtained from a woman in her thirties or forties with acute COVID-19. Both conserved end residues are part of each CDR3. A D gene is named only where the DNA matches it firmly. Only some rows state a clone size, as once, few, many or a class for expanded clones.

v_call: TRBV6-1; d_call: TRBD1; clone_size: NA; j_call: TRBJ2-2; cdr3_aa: CASSLDRGATGELFF; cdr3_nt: TGTGCCAGCAGCCTCGACAGGGGGGCCACCGGGGAGCTGTTTTTT
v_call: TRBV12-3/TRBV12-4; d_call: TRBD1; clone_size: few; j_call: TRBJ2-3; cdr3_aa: CASSTGVTDTQYF; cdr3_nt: TGTGCCAGCAGTACAGGGGTCACAGATACGCAGTATTTT
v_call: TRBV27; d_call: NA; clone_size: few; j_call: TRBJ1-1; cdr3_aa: CASSLPSTEAFF; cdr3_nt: TGTGCCAGCAGTTTGCCTAGCACTGAAGCTTTCTTT
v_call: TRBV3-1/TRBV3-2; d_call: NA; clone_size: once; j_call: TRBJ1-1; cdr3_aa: CASSQRTGGEAFF; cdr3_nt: TGTGCCAGCAGCCAACGGACGGGGGGTGAAGCTTTCTTT
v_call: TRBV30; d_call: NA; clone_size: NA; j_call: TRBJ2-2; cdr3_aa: CAWSGTGIGELFF; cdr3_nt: TGTGCCTGGAGTGGCACAGGGATCGGGGAGCTGTTTTTT
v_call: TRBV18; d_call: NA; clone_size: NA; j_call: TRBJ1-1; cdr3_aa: CASSPQGGWNTEAFF; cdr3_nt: TGTGCCAGCTCACCACAGGGAGGTTGGAACACTGAAGCTTTCTTT
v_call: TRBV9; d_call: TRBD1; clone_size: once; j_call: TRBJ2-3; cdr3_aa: CASSVVGQGRTDTQYF; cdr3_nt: TGTGCCAGCAGCGTAGTCGGACAGGGAAGAACAGATACGCAGTATTTT
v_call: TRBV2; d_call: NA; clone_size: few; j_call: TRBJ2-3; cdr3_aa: CASSEEGLYTQYF; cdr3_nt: TGTGCCAGCAGTGAAGAGGGGCTGTATACGCAGTATTTT
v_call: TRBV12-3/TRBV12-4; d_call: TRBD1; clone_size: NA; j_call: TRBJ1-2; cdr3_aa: CASRWTGAPGYTF; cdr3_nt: TGTGCCAGCAGATGGACAGGGGCGCCGGGCTACACCTTC
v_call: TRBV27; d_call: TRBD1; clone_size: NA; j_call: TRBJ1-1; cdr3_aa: CASSLQGALAEAFF; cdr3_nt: TGTGCCAGCAGTTTACAGGGGGCGCTTGCTGAAGCTTTCTTT
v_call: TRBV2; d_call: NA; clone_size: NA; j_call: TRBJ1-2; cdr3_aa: CASRGAGDYGYTF; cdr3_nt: TGTGCCAGCAGGGGCGCGGGTGACTATGGCTACACCTTC
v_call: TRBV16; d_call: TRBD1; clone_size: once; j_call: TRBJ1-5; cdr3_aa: CASSQSRGTGSQPQHF; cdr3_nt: TGTGCCAGCAGCCAATCACGAGGGACAGGGAGTCAGCCCCAGCATTTT
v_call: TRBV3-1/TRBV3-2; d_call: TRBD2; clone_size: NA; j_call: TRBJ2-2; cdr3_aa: CASSQEALAGTNTGELFF; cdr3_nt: TGTGCCAGCAGCCAAGAGGCGCTAGCGGGGACGAACACCGGGGAGCTGTTTTTT
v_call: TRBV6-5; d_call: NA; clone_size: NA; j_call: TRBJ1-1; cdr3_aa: CASSYWGRETEAFF; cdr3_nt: TGTGCCAGCAGTTATTGGGGGCGAGAAACTGAAGCTTTCTTT
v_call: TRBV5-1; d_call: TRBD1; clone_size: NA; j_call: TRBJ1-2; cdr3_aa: CASSLMGQGGGYTF; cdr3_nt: TGCGCCAGCAGCTTGATGGGACAGGGGGGCGGCTACACCTTC
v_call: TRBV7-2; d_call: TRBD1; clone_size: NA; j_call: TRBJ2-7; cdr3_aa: CASSLEGRGSHEQYF; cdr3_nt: TGTGCCAGCAGCTTAGAGGGCAGGGGGTCCCACGAGCAGTACTTC
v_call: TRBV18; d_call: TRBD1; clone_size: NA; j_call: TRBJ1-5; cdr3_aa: CASSSVTGGDQPQHF; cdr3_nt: TGTGCCAGCTCATCGGTGACAGGGGGCGATCAGCCCCAGCATTTT
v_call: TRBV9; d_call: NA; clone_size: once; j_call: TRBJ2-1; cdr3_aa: CASSVAAGLYNEQFF; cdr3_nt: TGTGCCAGCAGCGTAGCTGCAGGCCTCTACAATGAGCAGTTCTTC
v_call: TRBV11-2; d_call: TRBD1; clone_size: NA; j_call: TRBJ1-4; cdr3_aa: CASSLQGALNEKLFF; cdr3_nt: TGTGCCAGCAGCTTACAGGGGGCCTTAAATGAAAAACTGTTTTTT
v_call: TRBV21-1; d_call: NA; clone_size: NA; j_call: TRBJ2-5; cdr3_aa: CASSVRGCEEETQYF; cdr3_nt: TGTGCCAGCAGCGTGCGGGGCTGTGAAGAGGAGACCCAGTACTTC
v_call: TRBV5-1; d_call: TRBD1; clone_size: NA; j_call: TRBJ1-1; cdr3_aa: CASSSDRELAEAFF; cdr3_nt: TGCGCCAGCAGCAGCGACAGGGAACTAGCTGAAGCTTTCTTT
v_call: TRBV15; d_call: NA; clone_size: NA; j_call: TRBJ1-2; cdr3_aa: CATSRDMTGFNYGYTF; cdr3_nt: TGTGCCACCAGCAGAGATATGACAGGTTTTAACTATGGCTACACCTTC
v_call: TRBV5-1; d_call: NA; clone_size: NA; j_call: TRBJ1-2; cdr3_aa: CASSGADGYTF; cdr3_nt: TGCGCCAGCAGTGGAGCTGATGGCTACACCTTC
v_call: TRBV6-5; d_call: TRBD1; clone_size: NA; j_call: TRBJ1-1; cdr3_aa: CASSQQDRGNTEAFF; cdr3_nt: TGTGCCAGCAGCCAACAGGACAGGGGGAACACTGAAGCTTTCTTT
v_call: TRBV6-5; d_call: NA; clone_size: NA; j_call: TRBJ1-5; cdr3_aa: CASRRTPNQPQHF; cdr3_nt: TGTGCCAGCAGGAGGACTCCCAATCAGCCCCAGCATTTT
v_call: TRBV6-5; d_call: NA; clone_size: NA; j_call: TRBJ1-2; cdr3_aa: CASSRETRTAYGYTF; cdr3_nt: TGTGCCAGCAGCCGAGAAACCCGGACAGCCTATGGCTACACCTTC
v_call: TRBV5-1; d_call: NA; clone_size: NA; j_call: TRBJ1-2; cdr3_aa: CASSEDSPSYGYTF; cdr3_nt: TGCGCCAGCAGCGAGGACAGTCCTTCCTATGGCTACACCTTC
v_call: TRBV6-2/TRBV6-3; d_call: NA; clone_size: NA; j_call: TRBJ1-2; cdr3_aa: CASSLSGQLYGYTF; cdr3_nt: TGTGCCAGCAGTTTATCAGGACAGCTCTATGGCTACACCTTC
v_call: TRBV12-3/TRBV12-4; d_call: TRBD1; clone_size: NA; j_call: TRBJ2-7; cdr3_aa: CASSFGTGYEQYF; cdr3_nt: TGTGCCAGCAGTTTTGGGACAGGGTACGAGCAGTACTTC
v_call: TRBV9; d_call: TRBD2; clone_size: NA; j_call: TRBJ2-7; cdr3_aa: CASSPTGGTYEQYF; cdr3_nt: TGTGCCAGCAGCCCTACGGGGGGGACCTACGAGCAGTACTTC
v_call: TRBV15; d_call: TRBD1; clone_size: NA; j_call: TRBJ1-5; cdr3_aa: CATSGGTGGGQPQHF; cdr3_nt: TGTGCCACCAGCGGAGGGACAGGGGGCGGTCAGCCCCAGCATTTT
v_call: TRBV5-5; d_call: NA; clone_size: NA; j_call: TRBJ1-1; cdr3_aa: CASSLYPRVDIMDTEAFF; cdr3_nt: TGTGCCAGCAGCTTGTACCCGAGGGTAGATATTATGGACACTGAAGCTTTCTTT